This TCR beta chain was retrieved from a study of cytomegalovirus exposure and HLA in healthy donors. Study-level results: Per published reports, the classifier diagnosed cytomegalovirus status with high specificity and sensitivity. A later analysis found first-cohort TCR clusters tended to co-occur in the 130 or so validation repertoires. Most observed TCR sequences were rare, whereas some public TCRs were detected in many donors.

Worth noting for this clone: As yet, its antigen is unknown.

The CDR3 runs 18 residues. V shed 4 bases and J shed 2 bases, with 23 bases lying between them. Per the germline V gene, CDR1 is SGHAT and CDR2 is FQNNGV. Assay used: immunoSEQ multiplex PCR; TCRdb lists only in-frame clones, some missing. The sample consists of 200,000 to 300,000 clones, roughly 88% of them appearing once. The clonotype originates from a woman aged 25 to 45 in good health and CMV-seronegative. The sequenced material came from PBMCs. V usage is TRBV11-2 and J usage is TRBJ1-2, with no clear D. The CDR3 bases are TGTGCCAGCAGCTCCAGTGACCCAACCTTCCGGGAAAACTATGGCTACACCTTC. Its translation: CASSSSDPTFRENYGYTF.